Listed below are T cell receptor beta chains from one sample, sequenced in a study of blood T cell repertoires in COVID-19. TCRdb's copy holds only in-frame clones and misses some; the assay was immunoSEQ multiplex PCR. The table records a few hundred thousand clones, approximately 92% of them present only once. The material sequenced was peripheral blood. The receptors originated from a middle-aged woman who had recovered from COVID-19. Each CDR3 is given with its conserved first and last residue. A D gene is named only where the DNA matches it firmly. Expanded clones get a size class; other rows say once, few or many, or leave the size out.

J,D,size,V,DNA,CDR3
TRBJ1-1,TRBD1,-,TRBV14,TGTGCCAGCAGGCCGATAAAACAGGGGGTTGATACCACTGAAGCTTTCTTT,CASRPIKQGVDTTEAFF
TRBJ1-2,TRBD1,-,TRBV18,TGTGCCAGCTCACCCAACGAGGGGGCCGTTGGCTACACCTTC,CASSPNEGAVGYTF
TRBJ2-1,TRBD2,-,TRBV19,TGTGCCAGTAGTCAGAGCGGGGCAAGCTATGAGCAGTTCTTC,CASSQSGASYEQFF
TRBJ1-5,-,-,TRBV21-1,TGTGCCAGCAGCCGGGCCAGGGGCAATCAGCCCCAGCATTTT,CASSRARGNQPQHF
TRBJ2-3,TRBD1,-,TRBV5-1,TGCGCCAGCAGCTTAATTTCCGGGACAGGATTGGGCGCGCAGTATTTT,CASSLISGTGLGAQYF
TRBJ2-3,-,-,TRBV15,TGTGCCACCAGCAGAGCTCCTAGTTCCACAGATACGCAGTATTTT,CATSRAPSSTDTQYF
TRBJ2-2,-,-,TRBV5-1,TGCGCCAGCAGCCTACGGGGGAACACCGGGGAGCTGTTTTTT,CASSLRGNTGELFF
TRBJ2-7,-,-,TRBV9,TGTGCCAGCAGCGTATCCAGGCTGAACGAGCAGTACTTC,CASSVSRLNEQYF
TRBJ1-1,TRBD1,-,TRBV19,TGTGCCAGTAGTATGGTTCCTCGGACAGGTGCCAGGGAAGCTTTCTTT,CASSMVPRTGAREAFF
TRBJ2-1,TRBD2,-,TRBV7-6,TGTGCCAGCAGCTTTGCGGGAGGAGGCAATGAGCAGTTCTTC,CASSFAGGGNEQFF
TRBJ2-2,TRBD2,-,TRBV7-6,TGTGCCAGCAGCTTAGCCGGGACTAGCGCCACCGGGGAGCTGTTTTTT,CASSLAGTSATGELFF
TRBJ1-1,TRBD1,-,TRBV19,TGTGCCAGTAGTAGGACAGGCGGGAACACTGAAGCTTTCTTT,CASSRTGGNTEAFF
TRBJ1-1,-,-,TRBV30,TGTGCCCGGGGAGCGAACTTCCGGGCTGAAGCTTTCTTT,CARGANFRAEAFF
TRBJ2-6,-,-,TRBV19,TGTGCCAGTAGTATAAGGGGTTCCGGGGCCAACGTCCTGACTTTC,CASSIRGSGANVLTF
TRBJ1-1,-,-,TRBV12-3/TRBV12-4,TGTGCCAGCAGTCCTCCAGGATTTCCCGAAGCTTTCTTT,CASSPPGFPEAFF
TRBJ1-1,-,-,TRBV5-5,TGTGCCAGCAGCCCCCGGATTAGGGGCATGAACACTGAAGCTTTCTTT,CASSPRIRGMNTEAFF
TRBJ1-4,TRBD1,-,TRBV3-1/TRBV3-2,TGTGCCAGCAGCCAAGATCCCCGGACAGGGGCTAATGAAAAACTGTTTTTT,CASSQDPRTGANEKLFF
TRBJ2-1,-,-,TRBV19,TGTGCCAGTAGTAGGTCCTGGGTAGCGGTCTCCTACAATGAGCAGTTCTTC,CASSRSWVAVSYNEQFF
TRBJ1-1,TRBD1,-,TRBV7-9,TGTGCCAGCAGCCGCGGACAGGTGGGCACTGAAGCTTTCTTT,CASSRGQVGTEAFF
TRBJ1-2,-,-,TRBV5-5,TGTGCCAGCAGCTTGGCCCCCGAGGGTCCCTACGGCTACACCTTC,CASSLAPEGPYGYTF
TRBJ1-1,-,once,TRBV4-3,TGCGCCAGCAGCCTACCGCTAGGGGGGAACACTGAAGCTTTCTTT,CASSLPLGGNTEAFF
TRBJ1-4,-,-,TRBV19,TGTGCCAGTAGTATCGGGTTGTCTGCTGAAAAACTGTTTTTT,CASSIGLSAEKLFF
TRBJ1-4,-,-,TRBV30,TGTGCCTGGAGTGACTCAGGGCTGGGTGAAAAACTGTTTTTT,CAWSDSGLGEKLFF
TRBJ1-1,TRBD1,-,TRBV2,TGTGCCAGCAGTGGTGGGCAGGGGGACACTGAAGCTTTCTTT,CASSGGQGDTEAFF
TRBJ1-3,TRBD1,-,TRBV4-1,TGCGCCAGCAGCAGCCGGGACAGGGAGGCGAACACCATATATTTT,CASSSRDREANTIYF
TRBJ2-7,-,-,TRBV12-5,TGTGCTAGTGCCGACAGGTACTACGAGCAGTACTTC,CASADRYYEQYF
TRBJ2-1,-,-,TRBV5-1,TGCGCCAGCAGCCCCCGGGACATTCCTTACAATGAGCAGTTCTTC,CASSPRDIPYNEQFF
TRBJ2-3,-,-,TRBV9,TGTGCCAGCGGGGCCGGGGGGCTCAGCACAGATACGCAGTATTTT,CASGAGGLSTDTQYF
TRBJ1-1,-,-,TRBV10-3,TGTGCCATCAGTGAGTCAACGGGGGGCCATGAAGCTTTCTTT,CAISESTGGHEAFF
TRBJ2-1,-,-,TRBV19,TGTGCCAGTAGTACGGACTCCCGGAGAAGCGGTGAGCAGTTCTTC,CASSTDSRRSGEQFF
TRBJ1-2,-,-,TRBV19,TGTGCCAGTAGTATCAGGCAGTCCAACTATGGCTACACCTTC,CASSIRQSNYGYTF
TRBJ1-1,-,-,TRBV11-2,TGTGCCAGCAGCCTAACTGAGGGAAGGACTGAAGCTTTCTTT,CASSLTEGRTEAFF
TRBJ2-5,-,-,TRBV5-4,TGTGCCAGCAGCTTGTTTAGGGGTTCGGAGACCCAGTACTTC,CASSLFRGSETQYF
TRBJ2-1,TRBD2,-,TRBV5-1,TGCGCCAGCAGCCCTCTCCCGGGAGGTGAATATGAGCAGTTCTTC,CASSPLPGGEYEQFF
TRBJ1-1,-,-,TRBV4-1,TGCGCCAGCAGCCAAGATCCGGGGGGCGCGACTGAAGCTTTCTTT,CASSQDPGGATEAFF
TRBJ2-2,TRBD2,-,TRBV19,TGTGCCAGTAGTATACGGTCTAGCGGGAGGGGGGCCGGGGAGCTGTTTTTT,CASSIRSSGRGAGELFF
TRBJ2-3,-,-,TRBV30,TGTGCCTGGAGTCTAGGTTCCTTTGATACGCAGTATTTT,CAWSLGSFDTQYF
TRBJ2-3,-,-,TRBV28,TGTGCCAGCAGTCCCGGGGAAACAGATACGCAGTATTTT,CASSPGETDTQYF
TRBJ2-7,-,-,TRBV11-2,TGTGCCAGCAGCTTAGACAGGCGCCGCGAGCAGTACTTC,CASSLDRRREQYF
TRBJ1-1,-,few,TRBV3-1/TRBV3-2,TGTGCCAGCAGCCAAGGAAAGGATCGGGGCACTGAAGCTTTCTTT,CASSQGKDRGTEAFF
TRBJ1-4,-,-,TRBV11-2,TGTGCCAGCGCATCTGTTATGGGGGGGAATGAAAAACTGTTTTTT,CASASVMGGNEKLFF
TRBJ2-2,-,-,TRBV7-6,TGTGCCAGCAGCCGACGACAGGACGGGGAGCTGTTTTTT,CASSRRQDGELFF
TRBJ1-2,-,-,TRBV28,TGTGCCAGCAGTTTTTTTGGAGCCGTCGTCCAGGCCGGGAGCTATGGCTACACCTTC,CASSFFGAVVQAGSYGYTF
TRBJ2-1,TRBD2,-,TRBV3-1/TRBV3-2,TGTGCCAGCAGCCAACCCTTGACTAGCGGGAGAGAAATATATGAGCAGTTCTTC,CASSQPLTSGREIYEQFF
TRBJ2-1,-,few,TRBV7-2,TGTGCCAGCAGCTGGAGGGACAATGAGCAGTTCTTC,CASSWRDNEQFF
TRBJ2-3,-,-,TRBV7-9,TGTGCCAGCAGTCCCCGACAGGATGGCACAGATACGCAGTATTTT,CASSPRQDGTDTQYF
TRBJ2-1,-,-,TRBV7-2,TGTGCCAGCAGCTTACGCCCAGGGGCTCTAAGCTCCTACAATGAGCAGTTCTTC,CASSLRPGALSSYNEQFF
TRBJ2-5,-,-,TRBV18,TGTGCCAGCTCACCGGGGGGTAGAGGTCCAGAGACCCAGTACTTC,CASSPGGRGPETQYF
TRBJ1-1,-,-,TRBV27,TGTGCCAGCAGTTGGGGAGGTACTGAAGCTTTCTTT,CASSWGGTEAFF
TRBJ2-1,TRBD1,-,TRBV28,TGTGCCAGCAGTACCAGGGACAGACACTACAATGAGCAGTTCTTC,CASSTRDRHYNEQFF
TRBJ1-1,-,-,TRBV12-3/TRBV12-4,TGTGCCAGCACCTCCACGGGGGACACTGAAGCTTTCTTT,CASTSTGDTEAFF
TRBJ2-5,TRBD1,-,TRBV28,TGTGCCAGCAGTACGCGACTTGAGGACAGGGCACAAGAGACCCAGTACTTC,CASSTRLEDRAQETQYF
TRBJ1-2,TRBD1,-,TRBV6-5,TGTGCCAGCAGTTTCTCACAGGGGGCGAACTATGGCTACACCTTC,CASSFSQGANYGYTF
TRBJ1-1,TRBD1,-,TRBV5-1,TGCGCCAGCAGCGTGCCGGGACAGGGAACTGAAGCTTTCTTT,CASSVPGQGTEAFF
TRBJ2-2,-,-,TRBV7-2,TGTGCCAGCAGCTTCGGGGGAGTGGACACCGGGGAGCTGTTTTTT,CASSFGGVDTGELFF
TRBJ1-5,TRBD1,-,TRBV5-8,TGTGCCAGCAGCACCTGGACAGGGGCAGTTCAGCCCCAGCATTTT,CASSTWTGAVQPQHF
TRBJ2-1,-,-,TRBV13,TGTGCCAGCAGCTTCCGGACTAACTTCTACAATGAGCAGTTCTTC,CASSFRTNFYNEQFF
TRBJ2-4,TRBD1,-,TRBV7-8,TGTGCCAGCAGCCGGACAGGGGTGGGCATTCAGTACTTC,CASSRTGVGIQYF
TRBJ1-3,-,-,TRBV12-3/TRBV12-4,TGTGCCAGCAGTATCGGGGGAAACACCATATATTTT,CASSIGGNTIYF
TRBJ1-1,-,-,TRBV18,TGTGCCAGCTCACCCCGAAGGGGTCCTAACACTGAAGCTTTCTTT,CASSPRRGPNTEAFF